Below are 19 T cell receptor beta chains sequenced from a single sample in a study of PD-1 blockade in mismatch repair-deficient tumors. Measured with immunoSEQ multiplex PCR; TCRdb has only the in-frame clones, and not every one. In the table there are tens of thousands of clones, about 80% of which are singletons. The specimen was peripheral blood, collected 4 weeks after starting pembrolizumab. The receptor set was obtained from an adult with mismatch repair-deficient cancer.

CDR3 sequence reads: CASSEVTDPRMNEQYF. For the CDR3, the DNA is TGTGCCAGCAGCGAAGTAACAGATCCCAGGATGAACGAGCAGTACTTC. The rearrangement uses TRBV5-6 and TRBJ2-7; D gene uncertain. Germline V lookup: CDR1 SGHDT, CDR2 YYEEEE. The CDR3 runs to 16 residues. V was cut by 4 bases and J by 5 bases, with 22 bases left in between.

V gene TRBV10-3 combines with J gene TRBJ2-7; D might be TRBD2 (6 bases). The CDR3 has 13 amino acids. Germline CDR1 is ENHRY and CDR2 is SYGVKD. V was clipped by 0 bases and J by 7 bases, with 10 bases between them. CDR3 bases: TGTGCCATCAGTGAGTCGGCGGGACGGGAGCAGTACTTC. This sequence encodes CAISESAGREQYF.

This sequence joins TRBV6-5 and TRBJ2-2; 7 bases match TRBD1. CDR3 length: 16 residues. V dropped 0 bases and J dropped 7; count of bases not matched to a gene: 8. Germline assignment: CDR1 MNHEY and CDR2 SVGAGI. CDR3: CASSYSKAGGNGELFF. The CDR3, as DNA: TGTGCCAGCAGTTACTCGAAGGCAGGGGGTAACGGGGAGCTGTTTTTT.

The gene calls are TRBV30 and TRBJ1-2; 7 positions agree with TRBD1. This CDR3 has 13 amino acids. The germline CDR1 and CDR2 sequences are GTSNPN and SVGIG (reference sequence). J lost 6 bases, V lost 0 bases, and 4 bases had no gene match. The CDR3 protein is CAWSVHRGDGYTF. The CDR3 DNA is TGTGCCTGGAGTGTACACAGGGGCGATGGCTACACCTTC.

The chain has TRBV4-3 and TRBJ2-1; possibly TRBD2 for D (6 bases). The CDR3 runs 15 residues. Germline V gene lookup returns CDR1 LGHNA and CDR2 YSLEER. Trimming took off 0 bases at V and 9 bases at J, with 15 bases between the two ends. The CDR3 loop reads CASSQEGLAFSEQFF. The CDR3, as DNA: TGCGCCAGCAGCCAAGAGGGACTCGCGTTTAGTGAGCAGTTCTTC.

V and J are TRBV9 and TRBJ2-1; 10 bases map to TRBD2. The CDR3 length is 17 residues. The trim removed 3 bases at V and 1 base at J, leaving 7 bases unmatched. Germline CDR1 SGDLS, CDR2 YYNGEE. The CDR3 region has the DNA TGTGCCAGCAGCGCCTTCCCTAGCGGGAGTTCCTACAATGAGCAGTTCTTC. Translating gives CASSAFPSGSSYNEQFF.

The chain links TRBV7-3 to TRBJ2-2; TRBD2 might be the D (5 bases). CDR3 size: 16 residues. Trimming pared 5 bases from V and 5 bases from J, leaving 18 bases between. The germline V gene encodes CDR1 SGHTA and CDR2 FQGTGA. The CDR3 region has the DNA TGTGCCAGCAGCCGTAGCGCTACACCGGGGACCGGGGAGCTGTTTTTT. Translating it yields CASSRSATPGTGELFF.

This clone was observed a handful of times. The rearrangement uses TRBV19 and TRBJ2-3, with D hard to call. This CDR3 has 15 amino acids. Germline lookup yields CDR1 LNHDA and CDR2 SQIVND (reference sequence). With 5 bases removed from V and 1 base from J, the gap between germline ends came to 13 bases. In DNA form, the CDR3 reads TGTGCCAGTAGTGCCCACAGTGGAGGCACAGATACGCAGTATTTT. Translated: CASSAHSGGTDTQYF.

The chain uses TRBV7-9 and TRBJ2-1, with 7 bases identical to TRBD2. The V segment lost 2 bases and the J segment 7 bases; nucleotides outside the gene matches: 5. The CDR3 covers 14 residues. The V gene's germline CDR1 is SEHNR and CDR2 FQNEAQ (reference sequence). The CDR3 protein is CASSLLAEGNEQFF. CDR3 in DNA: TGTGCCAGCAGCTTACTAGCGGAGGGGAATGAGCAGTTCTTC.

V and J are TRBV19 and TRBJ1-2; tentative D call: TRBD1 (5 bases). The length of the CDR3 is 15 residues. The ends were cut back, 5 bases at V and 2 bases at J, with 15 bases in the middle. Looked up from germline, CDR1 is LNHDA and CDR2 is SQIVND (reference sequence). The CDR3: CASSFLGTGNYGYTF. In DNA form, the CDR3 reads TGTGCCAGTAGTTTCCTAGGGACGGGGAACTATGGCTACACCTTC.

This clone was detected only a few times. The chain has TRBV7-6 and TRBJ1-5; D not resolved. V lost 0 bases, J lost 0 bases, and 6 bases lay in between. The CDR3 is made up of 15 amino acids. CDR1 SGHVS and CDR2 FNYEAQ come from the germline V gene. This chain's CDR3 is CASSLAWGSNQPQHF. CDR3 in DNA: TGTGCCAGCAGCTTAGCGTGGGGTAGCAATCAGCCCCAGCATTTT.

The CDR3 protein is CASSLDRAREQYF. The CDR3 nucleotides are TGCGCCAGCAGCTTGGACAGGGCACGGGAGCAGTACTTC. The chain employs TRBV5-1 and TRBJ2-7, with D perhaps matching TRBD1 (6 bases). Germline V gene lookup returns CDR1 SGHRS and CDR2 YFSETQ. With 0 bases removed from V and 7 bases from J, the gap between germline ends came to 11 bases. This CDR3 contains 13 residues.

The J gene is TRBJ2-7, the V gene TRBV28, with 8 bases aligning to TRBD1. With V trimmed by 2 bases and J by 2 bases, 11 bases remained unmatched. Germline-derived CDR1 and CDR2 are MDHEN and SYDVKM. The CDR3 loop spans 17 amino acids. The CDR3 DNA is TGTGCCAGCAGTTTAAAGACCCCCGGGACAGGAACCTACGAGCAGTACTTC. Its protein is CASSLKTPGTGTYEQYF.

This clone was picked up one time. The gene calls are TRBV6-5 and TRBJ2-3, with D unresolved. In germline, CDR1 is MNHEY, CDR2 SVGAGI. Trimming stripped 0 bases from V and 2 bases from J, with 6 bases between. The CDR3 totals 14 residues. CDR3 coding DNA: TGTGCCAGCAGTTACTCCCCGGACACAGATACGCAGTATTTT. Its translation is CASSYSPDTDTQYF.

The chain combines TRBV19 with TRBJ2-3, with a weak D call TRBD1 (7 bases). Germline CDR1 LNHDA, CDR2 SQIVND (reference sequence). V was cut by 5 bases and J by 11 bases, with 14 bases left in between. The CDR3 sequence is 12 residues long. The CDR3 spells CASSLRQGLQYF. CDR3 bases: TGTGCCAGTAGTTTAAGACAGGGACTGCAGTATTTT.

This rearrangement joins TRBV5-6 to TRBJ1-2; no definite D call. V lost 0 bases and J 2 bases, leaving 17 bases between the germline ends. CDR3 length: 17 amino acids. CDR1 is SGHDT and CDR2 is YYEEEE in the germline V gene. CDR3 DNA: TGTGCCAGCAGCTTGGATCGGATAATAGGCCTAAACTATGGCTACACCTTC. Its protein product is CASSLDRIIGLNYGYTF.

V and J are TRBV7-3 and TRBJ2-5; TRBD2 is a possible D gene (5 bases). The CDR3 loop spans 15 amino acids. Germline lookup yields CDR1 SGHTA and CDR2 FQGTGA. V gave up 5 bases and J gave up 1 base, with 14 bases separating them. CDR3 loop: CASSPGPGGQETQYF. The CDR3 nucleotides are TGTGCCAGCAGCCCCGGGCCCGGAGGCCAAGAGACCCAGTACTTC.

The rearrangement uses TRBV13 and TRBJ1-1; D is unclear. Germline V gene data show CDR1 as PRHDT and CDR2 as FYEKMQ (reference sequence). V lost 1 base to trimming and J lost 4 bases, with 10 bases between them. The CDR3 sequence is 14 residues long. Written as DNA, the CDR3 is TGTGCCAGCAGCTTAGACCGGGTGGCCACTGAAGCTTTCTTT. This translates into CASSLDRVATEAFF.

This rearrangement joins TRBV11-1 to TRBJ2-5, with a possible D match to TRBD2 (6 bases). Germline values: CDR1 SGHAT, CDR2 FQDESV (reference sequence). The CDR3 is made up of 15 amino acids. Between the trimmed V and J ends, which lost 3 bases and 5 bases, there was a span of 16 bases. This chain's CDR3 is CASSFGQRAGETQYF. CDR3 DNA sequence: TGTGCCAGCAGCTTTGGGCAGCGGGCGGGCGAGACCCAGTACTTC.